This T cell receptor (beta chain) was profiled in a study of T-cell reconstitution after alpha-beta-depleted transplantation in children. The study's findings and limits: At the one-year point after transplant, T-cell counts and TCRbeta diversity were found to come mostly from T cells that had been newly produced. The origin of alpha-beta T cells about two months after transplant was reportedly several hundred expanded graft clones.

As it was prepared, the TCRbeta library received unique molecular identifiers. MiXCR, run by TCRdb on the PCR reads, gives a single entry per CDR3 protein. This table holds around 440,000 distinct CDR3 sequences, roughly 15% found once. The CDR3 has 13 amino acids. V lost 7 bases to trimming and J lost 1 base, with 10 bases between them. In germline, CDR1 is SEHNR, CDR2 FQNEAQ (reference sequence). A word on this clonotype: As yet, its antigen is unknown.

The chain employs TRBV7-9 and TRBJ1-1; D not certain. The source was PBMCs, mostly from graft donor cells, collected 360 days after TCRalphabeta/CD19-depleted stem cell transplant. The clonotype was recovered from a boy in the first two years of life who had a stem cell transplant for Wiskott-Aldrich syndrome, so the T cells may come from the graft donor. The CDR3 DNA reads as TGTGCCAGCATCCCGGTAGGGAACACTGAAGCTTTCTTT. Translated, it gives CASIPVGNTEAFF.